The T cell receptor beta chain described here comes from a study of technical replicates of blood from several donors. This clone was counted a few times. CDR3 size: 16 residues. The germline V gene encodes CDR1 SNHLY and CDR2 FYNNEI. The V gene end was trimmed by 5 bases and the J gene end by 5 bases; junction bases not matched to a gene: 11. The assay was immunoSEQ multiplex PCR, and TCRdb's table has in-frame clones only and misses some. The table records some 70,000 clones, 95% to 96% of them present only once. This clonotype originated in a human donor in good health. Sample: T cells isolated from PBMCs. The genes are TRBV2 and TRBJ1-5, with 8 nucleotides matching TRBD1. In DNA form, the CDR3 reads TGTGCCAGCAGTCCCCGGACAGGGTTCTCCGATCAGCCCCAGCATTTT. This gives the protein CASSPRTGFSDQPQHF.